Below, 14 T cell receptor beta chains from the same sample are listed, as sequenced in a study of CD8+CD57+ T cells in acquired aplastic anemia. Genomic DNA served as template for TCR beta VDJ and CDR3 profiling. TCRdb recomputed calls from the reads with MiXCR, one row per CDR3 protein. The sample lists over 150,000 distinct CDR3 sequences, approximately 50% occurring once. Sequenced input: sorted CD4+, CD8+, or CD8+CD57+ T cells (not recorded which) from PBMCs. These TCRs come from a human donor in good health, serving as a control.

As to this clonotype: This is likely a read error, given that the CDR3 carries no conserved phenylalanine or tryptophan at its end. The CDR3 protein is CSARAPGIWRGGLTDTQYL. The CDR3 DNA follows: TGCAGTGCTAGAGCCCCGGGGATCTGGCGGGGGGGCCTCACAGATACGCAGTATCTT. The chain has TRBV20-1 and TRBJ2-3; 9 bases agree with TRBD2. V trimming: 1 base; J trimming: 2 bases; junction bases outside the gene matches: 16. Germline CDR1 and CDR2: DFQATT and SNEGSKA (reference sequence). The CDR3 length is 19 residues.

This sequence joins TRBV2 and TRBJ1-2; 8 bases map to TRBD1. Per the germline V gene, CDR1 is SNHLY and CDR2 is FYNNEI. With V trimmed by 6 bases and J by 0 bases, 6 bases remained unmatched. This CDR3 is 15 amino acids long. DNA of the CDR3: TGTGCCAGCAGCGACACAGGGGGAGCTAACTATGGCTACACCTTC. Residues: CASSDTGGANYGYTF.

The chain recombines TRBV20-1 with TRBJ2-6; no clear D. Trimming removed 3 bases from V and 4 bases from J, with 4 bases in between. The germline V gene encodes CDR1 DFQATT and CDR2 SNEGSKA (reference sequence). The CDR3 has 12 amino acids. The CDR3 DNA sequence: TGCAGTGCTAGTGCCGGGGCCAACGTCCTGACTTTC. This sequence encodes CSASAGANVLTF.

V gene TRBV12-5 combines with J gene TRBJ2-7; 8 nucleotides match TRBD1. Germline V gene sequence: CDR1 LGHNT, CDR2 FRNRAP. The CDR3 contains 14 residues. The CDR3 is CASNRQGITDEQYF. The CDR3 nucleotides read TGTGCCAGTAACAGACAGGGGATCACCGACGAGCAGTACTTC.

The chain combines TRBV11-2 with TRBJ2-1, with 8 positions matching TRBD2. The CDR3 is made up of 15 amino acids. V lost 2 bases to trimming and J lost 7 bases; unmatched junction nucleotides: 7. From germline, CDR1 is SGHAT and CDR2 FQNNGV. CDR3 sequence (DNA): TGTGCCAGCAGCTTAACCCGGGGGGGCGTGAATGAGCAGTTCTTC. Its protein product is CASSLTRGGVNEQFF.

The chain is built from TRBV19 and TRBJ1-5; the match to TRBD1 covers 9 bases. The trim removed 7 bases at V and 3 bases at J, leaving 4 bases unmatched. CDR3 length: 14 residues. The germline V gene has CDR1 LNHDA and CDR2 SQIVND (reference sequence). This chain's CDR3 is CASIGTGNNQPQHF. CDR3 bases: TGTGCCAGTATTGGGACAGGGAACAATCAGCCCCAGCATTTT.

This clonotype has at least ten counts. V and J are TRBV4-3 and TRBJ1-2, with D uncertain. Germline CDR1 is LGHNA and CDR2 is YSLEER. This CDR3 is 12 amino acids long. Between the trimmed V and J ends, which lost 1 base and 4 bases, there was a span of 4 bases. CDR3 sequence (DNA): TGCGCCAGCAGCCAAGGCATCTATGGCTACACCTTC. Residues: CASSQGIYGYTF.

Note on this clonotype: It is likely a read error, because the conserved phenylalanine at the end of the CDR3 is missing. The chain employs TRBV2 and TRBJ2-5; TRBD1 matches 12 bases. V dropped 7 bases and J dropped 5; count of bases not matched to a gene: 5. Germline CDR1 is SNHLY and CDR2 is FYNNEI. The CDR3 has 14 residues. Here the CDR3 DNA reads TGTGCCAGCAAACGGGACAGGGGGCTGGAGACCCAGTACTTA. The encoded protein is CASKRDRGLETQYL.

The rearrangement joins TRBV27 to TRBJ2-1; the match to TRBD1 covers 8 bases. The CDR3 length is 14 residues. Trimming cost V 6 bases and J 8 bases; bases outside gene matches: 9. Germline CDR1 is MNHEY and CDR2 is SMNVEV (reference sequence). The chain's CDR3 is CASSVQDRDDEQFF. CDR3 nucleotide sequence: TGTGCCAGCAGCGTACAGGACAGGGACGATGAGCAGTTCTTC.

This clonotype was observed many times. The rearrangement links TRBV7-6 to TRBJ2-7, with 7 bases identical to TRBD2. The germline V gene encodes CDR1 SGHVS and CDR2 FNYEAQ. The CDR3 covers 13 residues. Trimming took 0 bases from V and 7 from J; bases not matched to a gene: 3. In DNA form, the CDR3 reads TGTGCCAGCAGCTTAGCGGCGGGGGAAGAGCAGTACTTC. This encodes CASSLAAGEEQYF. Together with reference TRBV7-6 and TRBJ2-7, the CDR3 gives the full variable domain: GAGVSQSPRYKVTKRGQDVALRCDPISGHVSLYWYRQALGQGPEFLTYFNYEAQQDKSGLPNDRFSAERPEGSISTLTIQRTEQRDSAMYRCASSLAAGEEQYFGPGTRLTVT.

V gene TRBV29-1 combines with J gene TRBJ2-3; D remains unclear. The germline V and J ends were trimmed by 3 bases and 4 bases, with 8 bases remaining between them. Germline CDR1 reads SQVTM; CDR2 reads ANQGSEA. The CDR3 sequence is 12 residues long. CDR3 sequence (DNA): TGCAGCGTTGACATTGAGTCAGATACGCAGTATTTT. Translating gives CSVDIESDTQYF.

In its sample, this clonotype was seen a few times. The V and J genes are TRBV7-2 and TRBJ2-5, with TRBD2 matching over 15 bases. The J call is doubtful: the DNA matches TRBJ2-7 better. The CDR3 runs to 15 residues. Germline-derived CDR1 and CDR2 are SGHTA and FQGNSA. In DNA, the CDR3 is TGTGCCAGCAGCGGACTAGCGGGGGGGCCGTACGAGCAGTACTTC. Its translation is CASSGLAGGPYEQYF.

Worth noting for this clonotype: The junction departs from germline at one end; a sequencing error may be responsible. The chain recombines TRBV5-1 with TRBJ1-5, with D perhaps TRBD1 (5 bases). From germline, CDR1 is SGHRS and CDR2 YFSETQ. The length of the CDR3 is 15 residues. CDR3 amino acids: CASSEGRQPNQPQHF. The DNA for the CDR3 is TGTGCCAGCAGTGAAGGCCGACAGCCGAATCAGCCCCAGCATTTT.

The chain couples TRBV7-2 to TRBJ2-5; 11 bases fit TRBD2. The J call is doubtful: the DNA matches TRBJ2-7 better. CDR1 SGHTA and CDR2 FQGNSA come from the germline V gene. The CDR3 is 15 residues long. This chain's CDR3 is CASSSTSGGVYEQYF. The CDR3 DNA follows: TGTGCCAGCAGCTCCACTAGCGGGGGCGTATACGAGCAGTACTTC.